This T cell receptor (beta chain) was found in a study of blood T cells in healthy people across ages. General study results and limits: Diversity figures derived from one million T cells were judged to underestimate the true value.

The CDR3 has 15 residues. Germline V gives CDR1 SGHAT, CDR2 FQNNGV. The trim removed 6 bases at V and 6 bases at J, leaving 9 bases unmatched. Next came a second PCR, run for about 7 to 12 cycles, which used a sample-barcoded 5' primer along with a J-beta primer mix. TCRdb redid the calling of the 5' RACE reads with MiXCR, one entry per CDR3 protein. Counted here are about 940,000 distinct CDR3 sequences, 48% occurring once; the ten biggest clones make up roughly 13%. Approximately 10 milliliters of peripheral blood were drawn from each donor into EDTA-treated tubes. There were at least 5.5 micrograms of total RNA extracted from every sample. This clonotype has a handful of counts. Its specificity is unknown.

Input material: blood. The chain employs TRBV11-2 and TRBJ2-1; 9 nucleotides line up with TRBD2. The clonotype comes from a man younger than 40 in good health. In DNA form, the CDR3 reads TGTGCCAGCAGTGTCGAGCGGGGGGTTCGCAATGAGCAGTTCTTC. It yields the protein CASSVERGVRNEQFF.